This TCR beta chain was captured by sequencing in a study of tumor-infiltrating lymphocytes in primary liver carcinoma. Study details: The patient population consisted of men and women between 30 and 69 years of age.

Details on this clonotype: As yet, its antigen is unknown.

The study co-extracted DNA and RNA from roughly 20-30 mg of unsorted bulk tissue. Surgery removed the patients' primary liver carcinoma. Synthesis of TCR beta cDNA was carried out from 500 ng total RNA with a constant-region primer. ARM-PCR was slightly modified, and three nested multiplex PCR rounds with it gave rise to the TCR beta libraries. A C-beta reverse primer was combined with TRBV1-TRBV30 forward primers in the first two PCR rounds, and each round had 9 to 10 cycles. TCRdb used MiXCR to reprocess the multiplex PCR reads, holding one entry per CDR3 protein. The sample records around 120,000 distinct CDR3 sequences, around 70% being singletons. Findings of the study overall: Tumors significantly exceeded blood in top-250-clone fraction (p = 0.039). Among the pair types, tumor region pairs showed more overlap than tumor-adjacent and tumor-blood pairs.

CDR1 MDHEN and CDR2 SYDVKM come from the germline V gene. Deletions cut 1 base from V and 6 bases from J, with 25 bases between. The CDR3 is made up of 19 amino acids. This rearrangement joins TRBV28 to TRBJ2-1; tentatively, D is TRBD2 (6 bases). Material for sequencing was tumor-adjacent normal liver tissue. This receptor was obtained from a woman aged 55-70 years with primary liver carcinoma and hepatitis B virus infection. In DNA form, the CDR3 reads TGTGCCAGCAGTTTATCTCTTTGGGAGACTAGTGGGAACCCCAATGAGCAGTTCTTC. It yields the protein CASSLSLWETSGNPNEQFF.